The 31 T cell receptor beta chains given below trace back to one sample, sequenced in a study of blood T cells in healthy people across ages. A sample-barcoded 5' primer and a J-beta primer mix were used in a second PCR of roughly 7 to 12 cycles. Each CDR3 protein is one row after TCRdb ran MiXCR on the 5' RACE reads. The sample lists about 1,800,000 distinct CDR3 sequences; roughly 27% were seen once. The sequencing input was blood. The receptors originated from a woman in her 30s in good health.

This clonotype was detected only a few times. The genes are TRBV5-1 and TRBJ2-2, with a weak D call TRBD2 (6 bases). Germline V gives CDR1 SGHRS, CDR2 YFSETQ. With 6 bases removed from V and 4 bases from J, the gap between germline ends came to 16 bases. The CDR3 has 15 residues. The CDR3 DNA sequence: TGCGCCAGCACCACTAATCGGGGAGGCACCGGGGAGCTGTTTTTT. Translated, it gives CASTTNRGGTGELFF.

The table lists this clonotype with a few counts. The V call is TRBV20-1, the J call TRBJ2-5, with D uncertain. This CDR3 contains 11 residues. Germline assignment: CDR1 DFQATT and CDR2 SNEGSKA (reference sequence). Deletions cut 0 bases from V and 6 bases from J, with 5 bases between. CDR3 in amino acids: CSARDGKTQYF. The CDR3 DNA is TGCAGTGCTAGAGATGGAAAGACCCAGTACTTC.

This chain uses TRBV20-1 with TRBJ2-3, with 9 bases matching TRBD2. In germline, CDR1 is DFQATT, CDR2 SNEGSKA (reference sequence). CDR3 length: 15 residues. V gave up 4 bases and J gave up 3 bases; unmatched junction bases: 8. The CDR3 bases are TGCAGTGCTATTAACAGCGGGAGGAGGACAGATACGCAGTATTTT. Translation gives CSAINSGRRTDTQYF.

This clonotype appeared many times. Written as DNA, the CDR3 is TGCAGCGTTGAAGCGGGACCTAATACGCAGTATTTT. Its protein is CSVEAGPNTQYF. This chain uses TRBV29-1 with TRBJ2-3; D tentatively fits TRBD1 or TRBD2 (5 bases each). V was pared by 1 base and J by 7 bases, with 9 bases between. This CDR3 is built from 12 residues. Germline values: CDR1 SQVTM, CDR2 ANQGSEA.

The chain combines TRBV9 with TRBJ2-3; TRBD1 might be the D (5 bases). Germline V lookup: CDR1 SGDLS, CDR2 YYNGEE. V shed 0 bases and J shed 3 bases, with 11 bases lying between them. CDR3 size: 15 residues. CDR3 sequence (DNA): TGTGCCAGCAGCGTAGTAGGGGTTGGGACAGATACGCAGTATTTT. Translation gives CASSVVGVGTDTQYF.

CDR3 loop: CSAGLGLGSQYF. Here the CDR3 DNA reads TGCAGCGCTGGACTAGGGCTAGGCTCGCAGTATTTT. The chain employs TRBV29-1 and TRBJ2-3, with 7 bases that match TRBD2. The CDR3 runs to 12 residues. The J segment lost 10 bases and the V segment lost 7 bases, leaving 11 bases of the junction unmatched. Germline CDR1 is SQVTM and CDR2 is ANQGSEA.

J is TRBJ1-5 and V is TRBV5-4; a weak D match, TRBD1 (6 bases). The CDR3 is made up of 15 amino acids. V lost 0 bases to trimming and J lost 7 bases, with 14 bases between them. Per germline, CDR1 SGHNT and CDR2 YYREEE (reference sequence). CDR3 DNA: TGTGCCAGCAGCTTGGGCTCAGGGGTAGGGCAGCCCCAGCATTTT. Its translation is CASSLGSGVGQPQHF.

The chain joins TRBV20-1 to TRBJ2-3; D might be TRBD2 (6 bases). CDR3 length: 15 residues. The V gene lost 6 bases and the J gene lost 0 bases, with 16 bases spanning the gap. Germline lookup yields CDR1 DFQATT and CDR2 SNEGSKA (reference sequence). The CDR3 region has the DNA TGCAGTGCACTTCCGCGGGGCCTAAGCACAGATACGCAGTATTTT. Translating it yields CSALPRGLSTDTQYF.

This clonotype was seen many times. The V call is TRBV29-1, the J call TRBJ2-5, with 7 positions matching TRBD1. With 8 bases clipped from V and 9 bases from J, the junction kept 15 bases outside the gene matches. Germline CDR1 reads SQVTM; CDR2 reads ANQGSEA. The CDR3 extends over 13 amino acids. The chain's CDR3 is CSLRTGAAGAQYF. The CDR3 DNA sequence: TGCAGCCTTCGGACAGGTGCAGCCGGGGCCCAGTACTTC.

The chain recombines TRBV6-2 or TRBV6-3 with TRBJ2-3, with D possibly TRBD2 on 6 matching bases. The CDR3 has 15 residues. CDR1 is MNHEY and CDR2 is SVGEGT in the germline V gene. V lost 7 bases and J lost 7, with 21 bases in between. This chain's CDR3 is CASKNDGGSQNTQYF. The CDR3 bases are TGTGCCAGCAAAAACGACGGAGGGTCACAGAATACGCAGTATTTT.

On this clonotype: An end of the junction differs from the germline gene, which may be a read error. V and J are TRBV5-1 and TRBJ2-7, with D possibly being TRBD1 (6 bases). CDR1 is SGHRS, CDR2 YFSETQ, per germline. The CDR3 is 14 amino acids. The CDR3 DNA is TGCGCCAGCAGCCTTTACAGGGCCCCCTACGGGCAGTACTTC. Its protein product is CASSLYRAPYGQYF.

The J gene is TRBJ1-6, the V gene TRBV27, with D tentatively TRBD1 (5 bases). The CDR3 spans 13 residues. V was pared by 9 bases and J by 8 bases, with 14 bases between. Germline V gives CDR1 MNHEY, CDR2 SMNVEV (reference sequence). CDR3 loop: CASAPREDSPLHF. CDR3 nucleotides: TGTGCCAGTGCACCCAGGGAAGATTCACCCCTCCACTTT.

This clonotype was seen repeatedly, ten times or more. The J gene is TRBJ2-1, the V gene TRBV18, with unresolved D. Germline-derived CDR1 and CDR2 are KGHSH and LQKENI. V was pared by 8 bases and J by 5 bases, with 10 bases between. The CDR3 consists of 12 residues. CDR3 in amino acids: CASTHQNNEQFF. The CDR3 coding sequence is TGTGCCAGCACACACCAGAACAATGAGCAGTTCTTC.

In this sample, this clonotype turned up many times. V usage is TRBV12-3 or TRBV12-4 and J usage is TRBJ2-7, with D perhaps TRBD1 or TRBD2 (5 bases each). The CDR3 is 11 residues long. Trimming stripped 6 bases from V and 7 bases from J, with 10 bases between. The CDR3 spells CASSGAWEQYF. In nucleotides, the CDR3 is TGTGCCAGCAGCGGGGCGTGGGAGCAGTACTTC.

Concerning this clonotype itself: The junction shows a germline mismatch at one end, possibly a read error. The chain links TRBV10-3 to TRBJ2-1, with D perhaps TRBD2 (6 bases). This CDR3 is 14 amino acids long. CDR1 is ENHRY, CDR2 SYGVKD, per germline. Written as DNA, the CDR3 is TGTGTCATCAGCGACCGGGACTCATACAATGAGCAGTTCTTC. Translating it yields CVISDRDSYNEQFF.

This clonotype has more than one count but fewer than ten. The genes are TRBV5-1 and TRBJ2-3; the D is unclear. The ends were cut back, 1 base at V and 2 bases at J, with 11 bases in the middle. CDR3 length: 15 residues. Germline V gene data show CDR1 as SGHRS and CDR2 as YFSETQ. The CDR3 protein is CASSLRSSDTDTQYF. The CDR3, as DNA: TGCGCCAGCAGCTTGCGCAGTTCTGACACAGATACGCAGTATTTT.

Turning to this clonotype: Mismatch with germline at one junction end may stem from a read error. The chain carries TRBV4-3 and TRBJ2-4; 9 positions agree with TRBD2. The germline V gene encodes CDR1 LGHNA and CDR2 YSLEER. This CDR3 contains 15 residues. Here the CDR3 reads CACSSSEGGRDIQYF. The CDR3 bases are TGCGCCTGCAGCTCCTCCGAGGGCGGGAGGGACATTCAGTACTTC.

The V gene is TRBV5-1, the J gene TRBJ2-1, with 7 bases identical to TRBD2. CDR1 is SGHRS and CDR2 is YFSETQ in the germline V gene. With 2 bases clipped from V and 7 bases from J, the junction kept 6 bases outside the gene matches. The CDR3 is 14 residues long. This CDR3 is CASSFGRAVNEQFF. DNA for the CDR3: TGCGCCAGCAGCTTTGGGAGGGCCGTTAATGAGCAGTTCTTC.

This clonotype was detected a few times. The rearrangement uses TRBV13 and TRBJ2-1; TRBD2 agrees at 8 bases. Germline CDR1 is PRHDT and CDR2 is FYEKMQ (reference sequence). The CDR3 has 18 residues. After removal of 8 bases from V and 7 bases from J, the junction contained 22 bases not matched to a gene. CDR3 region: CASSGGRKGSGSCNEQFF. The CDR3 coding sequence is TGTGCCAGCTCCGGGGGGCGGAAGGGGAGCGGGAGTTGTAATGAGCAGTTCTTC.

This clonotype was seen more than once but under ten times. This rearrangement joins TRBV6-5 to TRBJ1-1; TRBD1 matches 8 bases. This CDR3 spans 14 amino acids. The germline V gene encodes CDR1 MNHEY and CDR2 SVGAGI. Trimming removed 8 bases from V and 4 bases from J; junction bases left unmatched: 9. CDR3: CASRTGRFGTEAFF. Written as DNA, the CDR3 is TGTGCCAGCCGGACAGGGCGTTTTGGCACTGAAGCTTTCTTT.

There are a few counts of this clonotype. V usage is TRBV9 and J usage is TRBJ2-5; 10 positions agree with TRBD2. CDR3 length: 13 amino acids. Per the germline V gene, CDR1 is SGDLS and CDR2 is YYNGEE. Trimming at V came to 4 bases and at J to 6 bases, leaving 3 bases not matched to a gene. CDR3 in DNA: TGTGCCAGCAGCCCGGGACTAGCGAAGACCCAGTACTTC. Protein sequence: CASSPGLAKTQYF.

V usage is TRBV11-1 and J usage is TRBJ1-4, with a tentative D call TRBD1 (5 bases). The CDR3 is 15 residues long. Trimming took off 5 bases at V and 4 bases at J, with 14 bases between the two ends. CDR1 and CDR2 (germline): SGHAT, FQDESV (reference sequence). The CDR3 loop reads CASSPEGTDNEKLFF. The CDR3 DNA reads TGTGCCAGCAGCCCGGAGGGGACCGATAATGAAAAACTGTTTTTT.

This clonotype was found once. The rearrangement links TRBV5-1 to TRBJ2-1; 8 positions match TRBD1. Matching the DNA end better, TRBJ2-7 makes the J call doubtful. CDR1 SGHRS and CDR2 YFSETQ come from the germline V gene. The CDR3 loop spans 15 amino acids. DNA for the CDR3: TGCGCCAGCAGCTTGGACGGACAGGGTTACAATGAGCAGTACTTC. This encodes CASSLDGQGYNEQYF.

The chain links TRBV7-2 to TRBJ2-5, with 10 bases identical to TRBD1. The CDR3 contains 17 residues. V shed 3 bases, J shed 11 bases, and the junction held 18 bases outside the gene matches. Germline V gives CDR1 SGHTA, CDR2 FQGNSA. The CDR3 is CASSFQKGTGATDEQYF. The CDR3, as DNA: TGTGCCAGCAGCTTTCAGAAGGGGACAGGGGCAACGGATGAGCAGTACTTC.

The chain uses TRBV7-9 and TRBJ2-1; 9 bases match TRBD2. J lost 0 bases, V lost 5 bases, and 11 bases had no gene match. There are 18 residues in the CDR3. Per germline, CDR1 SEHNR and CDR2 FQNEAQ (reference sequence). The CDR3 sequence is CASSRGASGASSYNEQFF. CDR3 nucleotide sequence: TGTGCCAGCAGCCGGGGGGCTAGCGGGGCTAGCTCCTACAATGAGCAGTTCTTC.

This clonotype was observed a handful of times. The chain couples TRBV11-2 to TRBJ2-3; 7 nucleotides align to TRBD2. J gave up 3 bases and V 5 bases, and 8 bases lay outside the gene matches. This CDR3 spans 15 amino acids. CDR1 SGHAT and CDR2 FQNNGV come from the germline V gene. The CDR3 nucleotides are TGTGCCAGCAGCCCTCGACTAGCAAGAACAGATACGCAGTATTTT. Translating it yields CASSPRLARTDTQYF.

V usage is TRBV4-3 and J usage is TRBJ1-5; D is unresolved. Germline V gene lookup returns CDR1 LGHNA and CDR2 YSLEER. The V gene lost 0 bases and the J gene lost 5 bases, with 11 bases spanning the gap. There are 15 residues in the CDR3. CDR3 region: CASSQDGSPDQPQHF. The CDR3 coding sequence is TGCGCCAGCAGCCAAGATGGGTCACCGGATCAGCCCCAGCATTTT.

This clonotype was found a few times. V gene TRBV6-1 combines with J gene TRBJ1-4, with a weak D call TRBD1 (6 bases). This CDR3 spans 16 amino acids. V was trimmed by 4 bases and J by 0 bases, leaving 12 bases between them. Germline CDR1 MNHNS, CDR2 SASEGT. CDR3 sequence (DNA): TGTGCCAGCAGTGTGCGGGACAAAGCAACTAATGAAAAACTGTTTTTT. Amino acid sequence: CASSVRDKATNEKLFF.

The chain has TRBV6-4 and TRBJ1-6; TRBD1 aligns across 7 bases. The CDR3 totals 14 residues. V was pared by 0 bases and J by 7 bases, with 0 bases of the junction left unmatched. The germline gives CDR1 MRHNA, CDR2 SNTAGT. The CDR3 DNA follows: TGTGCCAGCAGTGACTCGGGACAGAATTCACCCCTCCACTTT. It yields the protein CASSDSGQNSPLHF.

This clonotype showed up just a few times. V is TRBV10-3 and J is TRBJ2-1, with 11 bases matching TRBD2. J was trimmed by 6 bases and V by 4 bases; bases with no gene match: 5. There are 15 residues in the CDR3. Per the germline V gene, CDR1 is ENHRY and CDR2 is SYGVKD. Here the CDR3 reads CAISAGTSGSNEQFF. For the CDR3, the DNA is TGTGCCATCAGTGCCGGGACTAGCGGATCCAATGAGCAGTTCTTC.

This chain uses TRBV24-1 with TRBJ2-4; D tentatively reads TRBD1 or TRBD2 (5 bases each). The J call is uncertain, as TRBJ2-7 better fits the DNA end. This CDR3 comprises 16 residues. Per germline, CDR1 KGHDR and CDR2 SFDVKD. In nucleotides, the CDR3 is TGTGCCACCAGTGACCCAGACTACCCTTTGACAGCCGAGCAGTACTTC. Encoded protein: CATSDPDYPLTAEQYF.